This T cell receptor (beta chain) was sequenced during a study of blood T cell repertoires in COVID-19. Study-level background: Samples taken during acute and convalescent COVID-19 were collected in the United States, Italy and Spain. The analysed material was cDNA or gDNA that came from T cells, B-cell-depleted T cells, or PBMCs.

The CDR3 is 11 residues long. The germline V gene encodes CDR1 LGHNA and CDR2 YNFKEQ. Deletions cut 8 bases from V and 5 bases from J, with 9 bases between. Per the study methods: Amplification of reference gene primers was used by the study to estimate nucleated cell counts. The protocol was immunoSEQ multiplex PCR, while the TCRdb copy is restricted to in-frame clones and leaves out a portion. That table furnishes V, J and clone size, whereas the DNA furnished D and trimming. The table lists over 95,000 clones, more than 85% of them singletons. This receptor was obtained from a human donor with acute or convalescent COVID-19. The donor label of this sample is uncertain. Sequencing was carried out using peripheral blood. This chain connects TRBV4-2 to TRBJ2-5; tentative D call: TRBD2 (6 bases). In DNA, the CDR3 is TGTGCCAGCCGGGGGTATGAGACCCAGTACTTC. It codes for CASRGYETQYF.